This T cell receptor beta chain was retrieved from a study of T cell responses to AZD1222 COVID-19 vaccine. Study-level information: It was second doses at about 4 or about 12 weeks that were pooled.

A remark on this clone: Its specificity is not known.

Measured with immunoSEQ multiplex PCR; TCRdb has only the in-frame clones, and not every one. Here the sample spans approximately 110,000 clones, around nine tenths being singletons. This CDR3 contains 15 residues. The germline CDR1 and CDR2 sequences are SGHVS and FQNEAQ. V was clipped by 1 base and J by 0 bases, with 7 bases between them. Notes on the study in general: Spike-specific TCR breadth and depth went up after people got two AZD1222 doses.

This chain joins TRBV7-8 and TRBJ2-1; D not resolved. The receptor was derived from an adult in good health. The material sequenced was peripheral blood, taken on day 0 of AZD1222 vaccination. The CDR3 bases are TGTGCCAGCAGCTTAGACCCGAGCTCCTACAATGAGCAGTTCTTC. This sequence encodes CASSLDPSSYNEQFF.